The 18 T cell receptor beta chains below were found in one sample sequenced in a study of shared clonotypes between healthy human individuals (dated by TCRdb to 2018 to 2020). Preparation of the library involved the immunoSEQ multiplex PCR assay. TCRdb re-hosts the immuneACCESS table, in-frame sequences only. Its copies lack some clones; in the studies checked, an unresolved V gene accounts for under half of them, and the cause for the rest is not known. For this sample the table gives around 700,000 clones, of which more than 70% were detected only once. The ten largest account for around 1.8% of the sample. Source material: memory CD4+ T cells sorted from blood. The cell subset or site label here, explained by the study, means: CD45RA-negative fraction. The receptors here all came from a woman in her twenties or thirties in good health.

The chain uses TRBV10-3 and TRBJ2-1; 10 bases are a match to TRBD2. The CDR3 is made up of 13 amino acids. Per the germline V gene, CDR1 is ENHRY and CDR2 is SYGVKD. Trimming took 11 bases from V and 8 from J; bases not matched to a gene: 9. CDR3 coding DNA: TGTGCCTCTAGCGGGAGTAACGAGGATGAGCAGTTCTTC. It codes for CASSGSNEDEQFF.

The count of this clone is one. This chain uses TRBV9 with TRBJ2-7; 12 nucleotides align to TRBD2. CDR1 is SGDLS, CDR2 YYNGEE, per germline. The CDR3 loop spans 16 amino acids. Unmatched junction bases numbered 11, after V lost 4 bases and J lost 6 bases. CDR3 amino acids: CASSPRTSGTRGEQYF. The DNA for the CDR3 is TGTGCCAGCAGCCCCCGGACTAGCGGGACCCGTGGCGAGCAGTACTTC.

V and J are TRBV5-5 and TRBJ2-1; 13 bases are a match to TRBD2. V shed 0 bases, J shed 10 bases, and the junction held 7 bases outside the gene matches. The length of the CDR3 is 16 residues. Per germline, CDR1 SGHKS and CDR2 YYEKEE (reference sequence). The CDR3 nucleotides read TGTGCCAGCAGCTTGGGTTGGACTAGCGGGAGTCCCGAGCAGTTCTTC. Translated: CASSLGWTSGSPEQFF. Full variable domain (missing parts from reference TRBV5-5 and TRBJ2-1): DAGVTQSPTHLIKTRGQQVTLRCSPISGHKSVSWYQQVLGQGPQFIFQYYEKEERGRGNFPDRFSARQFPNYSSELNVNALLLGDSALYLCASSLGWTSGSPEQFFGPGTRLTVL.

This clone was picked up a small number of times. This may be a read error: a much more frequent sequence differs by one nucleotide. This same CDR3 is encoded by further DNA sequences in the sample. The genes are TRBV5-1 and TRBJ2-1; D perhaps matches TRBD1 (5 bases). Germline loops: CDR1 SGHRS, CDR2 YFSETQ. Trimming took off 2 bases at V and 0 bases at J, with 9 bases between the two ends. This CDR3 comprises 15 residues. CDR3 loop: CASSLDSSSYNEQFF. CDR3 DNA sequence: TGCGCCAGCAGCTTAGACAGTAGCTCCTACAATGAGCAGTTCTTC. Using reference TRBV5-1 and TRBJ2-1 for the parts outside the CDR3, the full variable domain is KAGVTQTPRYLIKTRGQQVTLSCSPISGHRSVSWYQQTPGQGLQFLFEYFSETQRNKGNFPGRFSGRQFSNSRSEMNVSTLELGDSALYLCASSLDSSSYNEQFFGPGTRLTVL.

The genes are TRBV5-1 and TRBJ2-3; the D gene is possibly TRBD1 (6 bases). CDR3 size: 16 residues. The germline V and J ends were trimmed by 4 bases and 1 base, with 16 bases remaining between them. Looked up from germline, CDR1 is SGHRS and CDR2 is YFSETQ. For the CDR3, the DNA is TGCGCCAGCAGCGCCAATCAGGGGCTGGGCACAGATACGCAGTATTTT. Protein product: CASSANQGLGTDTQYF.

A note on this clone: The same CDR3 arises from other DNA sequences in this sample as well. This CDR3 is CASSLEAGTNTGELFF. Here the CDR3 DNA reads TGCGCCAGCAGCTTGGAAGCAGGGACGAACACCGGGGAGCTGTTTTTT. V usage is TRBV5-1 and J usage is TRBJ2-2; TRBD1 might be the D (5 bases). Trimming cost V 0 bases and J 0 bases, with 9 bases left between them. This CDR3 spans 16 amino acids. The germline V gene has CDR1 SGHRS and CDR2 YFSETQ. The full variable domain, rest sourced from reference TRBV5-1 and TRBJ2-2, is KAGVTQTPRYLIKTRGQQVTLSCSPISGHRSVSWYQQTPGQGLQFLFEYFSETQRNKGNFPGRFSGRQFSNSRSEMNVSTLELGDSALYLCASSLEAGTNTGELFFGEGSRLTVL.

V and J are TRBV19 and TRBJ1-5, with a weak D call TRBD1 (5 bases). Germline assignment: CDR1 LNHDA and CDR2 SQIVND (reference sequence). The ends were cut back, 4 bases at V and 6 bases at J, with 16 bases in the middle. This CDR3 region has 15 residues. The CDR3 region is CASSSLGGARQPQHF. DNA for the CDR3: TGTGCCAGTAGTAGCCTCGGTGGGGCGCGTCAGCCCCAGCATTTT.

Ten or more counts support this clone. The chain joins TRBV5-1 to TRBJ2-1, with 7 positions matching TRBD1. The CDR3 extends over 15 amino acids. V lost 4 bases and J lost 0; bases outside the gene matches: 4. The germline CDR1 and CDR2 sequences are SGHRS and YFSETQ. CDR3 region: CASSQDRSSYNEQFF. The DNA for the CDR3 is TGCGCCAGCAGCCAGGACAGGAGCTCCTACAATGAGCAGTTCTTC.

A single count supports this clone. The rearrangement links TRBV25-1 to TRBJ2-2; D ambiguous. This CDR3 has 15 amino acids. The V and J ends lost 3 bases and 4 bases respectively, with 12 bases between them. Germline values: CDR1 MGHDK, CDR2 SYGVNS. The CDR3 protein is CASSDNRRTTGELFF. For the CDR3, the DNA is TGTGCCAGCAGTGACAACAGACGCACCACCGGGGAGCTGTTTTTT.

This clone was recorded a few times. Within the sample, other DNA sequences also encode this same CDR3. This chain uses TRBV10-3 with TRBJ2-3, with D unclear. Looked up from germline, CDR1 is ENHRY and CDR2 is SYGVKD. CDR3 size: 12 residues. V gave up 3 bases and J gave up 0 bases, with 1 base separating them. This CDR3 is CAISDSTDTQYF. The CDR3, as DNA: TGTGCCATCAGTGATAGCACAGATACGCAGTATTTT.

The rearrangement joins TRBV2 to TRBJ1-2; possible D gene TRBD1, 5 bases. Germline V gene lookup returns CDR1 SNHLY and CDR2 FYNNEI. Trimming shortened V by 2 bases and J by 7 bases, and 14 bases separated the two germline ends. The CDR3 is 14 residues long. CDR3 amino acids: CASSELRGDRGYTF. CDR3 DNA: TGTGCCAGCAGTGAACTTAGGGGAGATCGTGGCTACACCTTC.

This clone was seen only once. The rearrangement joins TRBV27 to TRBJ2-7; TRBD1 is a possible D gene (5 bases). This CDR3 contains 13 residues. Germline CDR1 is MNHEY and CDR2 is SMNVEV (reference sequence). With 2 bases removed from V and 7 bases from J, the gap between germline ends came to 12 bases. The CDR3 sequence is CASSLLGAGEQYF. CDR3 in DNA: TGTGCCAGCAGTTTACTAGGGGCTGGTGAGCAGTACTTC.

The gene calls are TRBV29-1 and TRBJ2-1; no firm D call. The V gene lost 7 bases and the J gene lost 5 bases, with 21 bases spanning the gap. The CDR3 is 15 amino acids. Per germline, CDR1 SQVTM and CDR2 ANQGSEA. CDR3 residues: CSADRPEAGHNEQFF. In nucleotides, the CDR3 is TGCAGCGCTGACCGACCTGAGGCCGGGCACAATGAGCAGTTCTTC.

For this clone: A much larger clone is a single base away; this may be a read error. The chain uses TRBV6-1 and TRBJ1-5, with D maybe TRBD1 (5 bases). This CDR3 spans 14 amino acids. V dropped 2 bases and J dropped 2 bases, with 7 bases sitting between them. Germline V gives CDR1 MNHNS, CDR2 SASEGT. The CDR3 nucleotides read TGTGCCAGCAGTGAAAGGGGCGGCAATCAGCCCCAGCATTTT. Protein sequence: CASSERGGNQPQHF.

The gene calls are TRBV28 and TRBJ2-3; TRBD1 or TRBD2 may be the D gene (5 bases each). This CDR3 has 14 amino acids. Germline V gene sequence: CDR1 MDHEN, CDR2 SYDVKM. Deletions cut 6 bases from V and 4 bases from J, with 14 bases between. For the CDR3, the DNA is TGTGCCAGCAGGAATGGGGGTCAGGCAGATACGCAGTATTTT. Encoded protein: CASRNGGQADTQYF.

For this clone: The same CDR3 can be traced to other DNA sequences in this sample. This chain joins TRBV11-2 and TRBJ2-7, with D uncertain. This CDR3 contains 11 residues. V lost 3 bases to trimming and J lost 4 bases, with 4 bases between them. Germline CDR1 SGHAT, CDR2 FQNNGV. CDR3 bases: TGTGCCAGCAGCTTCCTATACGAGCAGTACTTC. This codes for CASSFLYEQYF. Together with reference TRBV11-2 and TRBJ2-7, the CDR3 gives the full variable domain: EAGVAQSPRYKIIEKRQSVAFWCNPISGHATLYWYQQILGQGPKLLIQFQNNGVVDDSQLPKDRFSAERLKGVDSTLKIQPAKLEDSAVYLCASSFLYEQYFGPGTRLTVT.

The chain has TRBV25-1 and TRBJ2-2, with D unclear. V shed 4 bases and J shed 1 base, with 13 bases lying between them. The CDR3 has 16 residues. Per the germline V gene, CDR1 is MGHDK and CDR2 is SYGVNS. DNA of the CDR3: TGTGCCAGCAGTGCCCTAGGGCTAGAGAACACCGGGGAGCTGTTTTTT. This gives the protein CASSALGLENTGELFF.

The V gene is TRBV7-2, the J gene TRBJ1-5, with D unclear. The germline V gene has CDR1 SGHTA and CDR2 FQGNSA. V lost 2 bases, J lost 5 bases, and 7 bases lay in between. This CDR3 is 13 amino acids long. The CDR3 region is CASSLQAYQPQHF. CDR3 DNA sequence: TGTGCCAGCAGCTTACAGGCCTATCAGCCCCAGCATTTT.